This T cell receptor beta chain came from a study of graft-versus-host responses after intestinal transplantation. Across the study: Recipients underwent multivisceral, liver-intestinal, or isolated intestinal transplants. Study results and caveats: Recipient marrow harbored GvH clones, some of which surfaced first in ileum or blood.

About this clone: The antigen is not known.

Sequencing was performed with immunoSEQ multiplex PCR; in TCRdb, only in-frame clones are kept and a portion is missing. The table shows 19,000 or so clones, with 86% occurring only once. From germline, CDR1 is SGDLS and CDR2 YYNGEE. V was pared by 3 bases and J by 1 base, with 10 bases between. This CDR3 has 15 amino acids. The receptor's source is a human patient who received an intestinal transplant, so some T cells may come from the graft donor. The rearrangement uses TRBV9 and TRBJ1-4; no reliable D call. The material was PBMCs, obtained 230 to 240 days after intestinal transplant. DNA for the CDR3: TGTGCCAGCAGCGAAGAGGGTGAAACTAATGAAAAACTGTTTTTT. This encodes CASSEEGETNEKLFF.